The 8 T cell receptor beta chains below come from one sample, sequenced in a study of identical twins. TCRdb used MiXCR to reprocess the 5' RACE reads, holding one entry per CDR3 protein. The table shows roughly 720,000 distinct CDR3 sequences, with 15% to 20% occurring only once. These same records also appear under a second study, on T cells expressing NK-cell markers.

Sequencing used PBMCs. The receptors stem from a woman aged 18-35 years in good health.

This clonotype was seen ten or more times. The J gene is TRBJ1-2, the V gene TRBV10-3, with 9 bases identical to TRBD1. The germline CDR1 and CDR2 sequences are ENHRY and SYGVKD. Losses at the gene ends were 10 bases for V and 6 bases for J; bases not matched to a gene: 3. This CDR3 region has 11 residues. CDR3 amino acids: CASGQGNGYTF. CDR3 bases: TGTGCCAGCGGACAGGGGAATGGCTACACCTTC.

V and J are TRBV30 and TRBJ2-1; 10 bases align to TRBD2. Germline CDR1 GTSNPN, CDR2 SVGIG (reference sequence). The CDR3 spans 16 residues. Trimming took 1 base from V and 3 from J; bases not matched to a gene: 6. CDR3: CAWSARGLASYNEQFF. Here the CDR3 DNA reads TGTGCCTGGAGTGCAAGGGGACTAGCGAGCTACAATGAGCAGTTCTTC.

This clonotype was observed a few times. This chain joins TRBV20-1 and TRBJ2-5; D perhaps matches TRBD2 (6 bases). The CDR3 is 14 residues long. V gave up 1 base and J gave up 4 bases, with 13 bases separating them. The germline gives CDR1 DFQATT, CDR2 SNEGSKA (reference sequence). The CDR3 sequence: CSARVDGSGETQYF. CDR3 in DNA: TGCAGTGCTAGAGTAGATGGTAGCGGAGAGACCCAGTACTTC.

The table lists this clonotype with a few counts. The V call is TRBV7-6, the J call TRBJ2-1; TRBD2 matches at 9 bases. V gave up 4 bases and J gave up 5 bases; unmatched junction bases: 9. Germline CDR1 reads SGHVS; CDR2 reads FNYEAQ. The CDR3 sequence is 16 residues long. CDR3 region: CASSSRLAEKHNEQFF. CDR3 in DNA: TGTGCCAGCAGCTCCCGACTAGCGGAAAAGCACAATGAGCAGTTCTTC.

Many counts were recorded for this clonotype. The rearrangement uses TRBV5-6 and TRBJ2-7; D remains ambiguous. The germline gives CDR1 SGHDT, CDR2 YYEEEE. CDR3 length: 15 residues. V was shortened by 5 bases and J by 4 bases, with 19 bases between the two germline ends. CDR3 amino acids: CASRSPSLGQYEQYF. The CDR3 coding sequence is TGTGCCAGCAGATCTCCGTCCCTAGGCCAATACGAGCAGTACTTC. The full variable domain, rest sourced from reference TRBV5-6 and TRBJ2-7, is DAGVTQSPTHLIKTRGQQVTLRCSPKSGHDTVSWYQQALGQGPQFIFQYYEEEERQRGNFPDRFSGHQFPNYSSELNVNALLLGDSALYLCASRSPSLGQYEQYFGPGTRLTVT.

This clonotype turned up a few times. The J gene is TRBJ2-3, the V gene TRBV5-1; possibly TRBD1 or TRBD2 for D (5 bases each). Germline V gene lookup returns CDR1 SGHRS and CDR2 YFSETQ. The CDR3 loop spans 13 amino acids. The V gene lost 4 bases and the J gene lost 7 bases, with 13 bases spanning the gap. The CDR3 DNA reads as TGCGCCAGCAGCCGGGACGGAACAAATACGCAGTATTTT. This translates into CASSRDGTNTQYF.

The genes are TRBV6-2 or TRBV6-3 and TRBJ2-7; 10 bases are a match to TRBD2. CDR3 size: 16 residues. Germline CDR1 is MNHEY and CDR2 is SVGEGT. V gave up 10 bases and J gave up 3 bases; unmatched junction bases: 15. Written as DNA, the CDR3 is TGTGCCACCGCTTCCGGCGGAGCGGGAGGGAACTACGAGCAGTACTTC. Translating it yields CATASGGAGGNYEQYF.

In nucleotides, the CDR3 is TGTGCCAGCAGTTACCTATACCGGAACAGGGCCCTTAACTATGGCTACACCTTC. Translated: CASSYLYRNRALNYGYTF. The V gene is TRBV6-5, the J gene TRBJ1-2; D is perhaps TRBD1 (6 bases). CDR1 MNHEY and CDR2 SVGAGI come from the germline V gene. V lost 2 bases to trimming and J lost 1 base, with 20 bases between them. The CDR3 contains 18 residues.